Below are 30 T cell receptor beta chains sequenced from a single sample in a study of blood T cell repertoires in COVID-19. Profiled with immunoSEQ multiplex PCR; TCRdb holds only in-frame clones, not every one. The sample consists of around 50,000 clones, 82% of them appearing once. Sequences were obtained from peripheral blood. These receptors all stem from an older woman with acute or convalescent COVID-19.

This chain links TRBV4-2 with TRBJ2-3; 8 positions agree with TRBD1. J lost 2 bases, V lost 4 bases, and 8 bases had no gene match. CDR1 LGHNA and CDR2 YNFKEQ come from the germline V gene. The CDR3 length is 16 residues. CDR3 coding DNA: TGTGCCAGCAGCCGTAGACAGGGGCTACTCACAGATACGCAGTATTTT. This encodes CASSRRQGLLTDTQYF.

The gene calls are TRBV5-6 and TRBJ2-2; D is possibly TRBD1 (6 bases). The ends were cut back, 4 bases at V and 3 bases at J, with 10 bases in the middle. This CDR3 is 14 amino acids long. Germline V gene sequence: CDR1 SGHDT, CDR2 YYEEEE. Here the CDR3 DNA reads TGTGCCAGCAGCACCGGACAGTACACCGGGGAGCTGTTTTTT. Translated: CASSTGQYTGELFF.

This chain uses TRBV30 with TRBJ1-6; tentatively, D is TRBD1 (6 bases). CDR3 length: 15 residues. CDR1 is GTSNPN, CDR2 SVGIG, per germline (reference sequence). V was pared by 6 bases and J by 0 bases, with 12 bases between. CDR3 in DNA: TGTGCCTGTCGGGGGGCGAGCTCCTATAATTCACCCCTCCACTTT. This sequence encodes CACRGASSYNSPLHF.

V is TRBV7-2 and J is TRBJ2-6; 9 bases fit TRBD1. CDR1 and CDR2 (germline): SGHTA, FQGNSA. J gave up 0 bases and V 1 base, and 7 bases lay outside the gene matches. The CDR3 runs 19 residues. Written as DNA, the CDR3 is TGTGCCAGCAGCTTAGTTCCGGGACAGGGTTCCTCTGGGGCCAACGTCCTGACTTTC. Its translation: CASSLVPGQGSSGANVLTF. The complete variable domain, with remaining parts taken from reference TRBV7-2 and TRBJ2-6, reads GAGVSQSPSNKVTEKGKDVELRCDPISGHTALYWYRQSLGQGLEFLIYFQGNSAPDKSGLPSDRFSAERTGGSVSTLTIQRTQQEDSAVYLCASSLVPGQGSSGANVLTFGAGSRLTVL.

The rearrangement links TRBV3-1 (or the pseudogene TRBV3-2) to TRBJ1-2; the D is unclear. Deletions cut 10 bases from V and 3 bases from J, with 21 bases between. In germline, CDR1 is LGHDT, CDR2 YNNKEL (reference sequence). This CDR3 has 15 residues. CDR3 region: CATKGGWLSDYGYTF. In DNA form, the CDR3 reads TGTGCCACAAAGGGAGGCTGGCTTAGCGACTATGGCTACACCTTC.

The V call is TRBV9, the J call TRBJ2-7; perhaps TRBD2 as D (6 bases). The CDR3 length is 15 residues. V lost 0 bases and J lost 5, with 15 bases in between. Germline values: CDR1 SGDLS, CDR2 YYNGEE. The CDR3 protein is CASSVGGLPVHEQYF. The CDR3 DNA reads TGTGCCAGCAGCGTAGGTGGACTACCCGTCCACGAGCAGTACTTC.

The chain is built from TRBV9 and TRBJ1-1; no clear D gene. The CDR3 runs to 13 residues. Germline V lookup: CDR1 SGDLS, CDR2 YYNGEE. Trimming shortened V by 4 bases and J by 0 bases, and 7 bases separated the two germline ends. CDR3 amino acids: CASSPQLNTEAFF. DNA for the CDR3: TGTGCCAGCAGCCCGCAGTTGAACACTGAAGCTTTCTTT.

This sequence joins TRBV5-6 and TRBJ2-2; maybe TRBD1 (6 bases). Germline CDR1 reads SGHDT; CDR2 reads YYEEEE. CDR3 length: 17 residues. The V end lost 0 bases, the J end lost 2 bases, and 14 bases lay between the germline ends. In DNA form, the CDR3 reads TGTGCCAGCAGCTTGGTTGGGGGCGCGGGCAACACCGGGGAGCTGTTTTTT. This gives the protein CASSLVGGAGNTGELFF. The whole variable domain, filled in from reference TRBV5-6 and TRBJ2-2, reads DAGVTQSPTHLIKTRGQQVTLRCSPKSGHDTVSWYQQALGQGPQFIFQYYEEEERQRGNFPDRFSGHQFPNYSSELNVNALLLGDSALYLCASSLVGGAGNTGELFFGEGSRLTVL.

This sequence joins TRBV7-3 and TRBJ2-7; 7 bases line up with TRBD1. The V and J ends lost 5 bases and 1 base, in that order; junction bases with no gene match: 2. The CDR3 contains 13 residues. The germline gives CDR1 SGHTA, CDR2 FQGTGA. CDR3 in amino acids: CASSKQGSYEQYF. In DNA form, the CDR3 reads TGTGCCAGCAGCAAACAGGGGTCCTACGAGCAGTACTTC.

This sequence joins TRBV5-8 and TRBJ1-5; TRBD1 might be the D (5 bases). The CDR3 runs 16 residues. Per germline, CDR1 SGHTS and CDR2 YDEGEE. The V end was cut by 3 bases, the J end by 0 bases, with 13 bases between. CDR3 sequence: CASSYRGSYSNQPQHF. CDR3 DNA sequence: TGTGCCAGCAGCTACCGGGGGAGTTATAGCAATCAGCCCCAGCATTTT.

The rearrangement joins TRBV5-1 to TRBJ2-3, with no clear D. The CDR3 has 11 residues. The ends were cut back, 6 bases at V and 5 bases at J, with 7 bases in the middle. Germline V gene sequence: CDR1 SGHRS, CDR2 YFSETQ. CDR3 in DNA: TGCGCCAGCACCGTAGAAGATACGCAGTATTTT. As protein: CASTVEDTQYF.

The chain uses TRBV3-1 (or the pseudogene TRBV3-2) and TRBJ1-1; no clear D. Germline V gives CDR1 LGHDT, CDR2 YNNKEL (reference sequence). The CDR3 length is 13 residues. V dropped 4 bases and J dropped 1 base, with 7 bases sitting between them. The CDR3 protein is CASSRIQNTEAFF. CDR3 coding DNA: TGTGCCAGCAGCCGCATACAGAACACTGAAGCTTTCTTT.

The chain has TRBV6-2 or TRBV6-3 and TRBJ2-3, with 9 bases identical to TRBD1. CDR1 and CDR2 (germline): MNHEY, SVGEGT. V was clipped by 7 bases and J by 4 bases; unmatched bases: 9. The CDR3 covers 15 residues. CDR3 bases: TGTGCCAGCATCCCCCGGGACAGGGTGCCAGATACGCAGTATTTT. It translates to CASIPRDRVPDTQYF.

This chain links TRBV4-1 with TRBJ1-4; 9 bases agree with TRBD1. Germline CDR1 and CDR2: MGHRA and YSYEKL. This CDR3 contains 15 residues. Losses at the gene ends were 5 bases for V and 5 bases for J; bases not matched to a gene: 6. The CDR3, as DNA: TGCGCCAGCAGCGAAGCGGGGACAGGGAATGAAAAACTGTTTTTT. The encoded protein is CASSEAGTGNEKLFF.

V usage is TRBV5-1 and J usage is TRBJ2-1; 8 bases fit TRBD2. Germline V gene lookup returns CDR1 SGHRS and CDR2 YFSETQ. This CDR3 has 16 amino acids. Losses at the gene ends were 0 bases for V and 2 bases for J; bases not matched to a gene: 4. The CDR3 region has the DNA TGCGCCAGCAGCTTGGAACTAGCGGCACCCTACAATGAGCAGTTCTTC. Amino acid sequence: CASSLELAAPYNEQFF.

This chain links TRBV7-9 with TRBJ2-2; TRBD1 aligns across 7 bases. Germline assignment: CDR1 SEHNR and CDR2 FQNEAQ (reference sequence). The CDR3 totals 13 residues. Trimming at V came to 6 bases and at J to 9 bases, leaving 7 bases not matched to a gene. This CDR3 is CASSQTGSRELFF. In nucleotides, the CDR3 is TGTGCCAGCAGTCAGACAGGGTCCCGGGAGCTGTTTTTT.

The chain carries TRBV28 and TRBJ2-7; TRBD2 agrees at 7 bases. Germline V gene data show CDR1 as MDHEN and CDR2 as SYDVKM. The junction had 5 bases not matched to a gene; V was cut back by 5 bases and J by 7 bases. The CDR3 is 12 amino acids. CDR3 coding DNA: TGTGCCAGCAGTCCCGGGAGGCCAGAGCAGTACTTC. Residues: CASSPGRPEQYF.

CDR3 loop: CASSLVSGTGETQYF. The CDR3 DNA sequence: TGTGCCAGCAGCTTAGTCTCCGGGACAGGAGAGACCCAGTACTTC. This chain uses TRBV7-2 with TRBJ2-5; TRBD1 matches at 8 bases. The V and J ends lost 1 base and 4 bases, in that order; junction bases with no gene match: 5. CDR1 SGHTA and CDR2 FQGNSA come from the germline V gene. The CDR3 extends over 15 amino acids.

The chain couples TRBV3-1 (or the pseudogene TRBV3-2) to TRBJ2-3, with TRBD2 as a possible D gene (6 bases). The CDR3 runs 15 residues. The V gene lost 3 bases and the J gene lost 4 bases, with 14 bases spanning the gap. The germline gives CDR1 LGHDT, CDR2 YNNKEL (reference sequence). The CDR3 loop reads CASSQPTRAADTQYF. As DNA, the CDR3 is TGTGCCAGCAGCCAGCCGACTAGAGCGGCAGATACGCAGTATTTT.

The V gene is TRBV20-1, the J gene TRBJ2-3; TRBD1 might be the D (6 bases). The CDR3 runs to 17 residues. Trimming removed 3 bases at V and 1 base at J, with 20 bases between. From germline, CDR1 is DFQATT and CDR2 SNEGSKA (reference sequence). The CDR3 nucleotides are TGCAGTGCTAGTCCCCTGGGGGCACCACCGGGCACAGATACGCAGTATTTT. It is translated as CSASPLGAPPGTDTQYF.

The V gene is TRBV9, the J gene TRBJ1-1, with no clear D. The V gene lost 0 bases and the J gene lost 6 bases, with 12 bases spanning the gap. The length of the CDR3 is 14 residues. CDR1 SGDLS and CDR2 YYNGEE come from the germline V gene. The DNA for the CDR3 is TGTGCCAGCAGCGTAGACCGGGTGTCAGCTGAAGCTTTCTTT. This translates into CASSVDRVSAEAFF. The full variable domain, with the rest looked up from reference TRBV9 and TRBJ1-1, is DSGVTQTPKHLITATGQRVTLRCSPRSGDLSVYWYQQSLDQGLQFLIQYYNGEERAKGNILERFSAQQFPDLHSELNLSSLELGDSALYFCASSVDRVSAEAFFGQGTRLTVV.

This chain uses TRBV6-5 with TRBJ2-1, with D perhaps matching TRBD1 (5 bases). Trimming took off 7 bases at V and 2 bases at J, with 15 bases between the two ends. Germline CDR1 MNHEY, CDR2 SVGAGI. The CDR3 totals 15 residues. DNA for the CDR3: TGTGCCAGCAAAAGGGGCATTGACCCCTACAATGAGCAGTTCTTC. Translated, it gives CASKRGIDPYNEQFF.

This clone was detected only once. This sequence joins TRBV5-1 and TRBJ1-2; 8 bases are shared with TRBD1. CDR1 and CDR2 from the germline V gene are SGHRS and YFSETQ. The CDR3 has 12 amino acids. V lost 4 bases to trimming and J lost 6 bases; unmatched junction nucleotides: 2. In DNA, the CDR3 is TGCGCCAGCAGCGGACAGGGCCATGGCTACACCTTC. Encoded protein: CASSGQGHGYTF.

The chain couples TRBV4-3 to TRBJ1-3, with 9 bases lining up with TRBD1. In germline, CDR1 is LGHNA, CDR2 YSLEER. The CDR3 is 15 amino acids. J lost 2 bases, V lost 4 bases, and 3 bases had no gene match. CDR3 DNA sequence: TGCGCCAGCAGCCGGGGACAGGGTGCTGGAAACACCATATATTTT. Translating gives CASSRGQGAGNTIYF.

This clone was seen a few times. The CDR3 DNA reads TGTGCCAGCAGCCCCCACGAGACCTACGAGCAGTACTTC. Its protein is CASSPHETYEQYF. The V and J genes are TRBV9 and TRBJ2-7, with D unresolved. V dropped 4 bases and J dropped 2 bases, with 10 bases sitting between them. CDR3 length: 13 residues. Germline CDR1 and CDR2: SGDLS and YYNGEE.

The chain joins TRBV5-5 to TRBJ2-7, with TRBD2 matching over 7 bases. CDR1 SGHKS and CDR2 YYEKEE come from the germline V gene (reference sequence). The CDR3 consists of 14 residues. V dropped 3 bases and J dropped 4; count of bases not matched to a gene: 7. The CDR3 region is CASSSGWGGYEQYF. The CDR3 DNA sequence: TGTGCCAGCAGCTCAGGGTGGGGGGGTTACGAGCAGTACTTC.

This clone was detected a few times. The V gene is TRBV5-1, the J gene TRBJ2-1, with D unclear. Trimming stripped 2 bases from V and 0 bases from J, with 18 bases between. The germline V gene encodes CDR1 SGHRS and CDR2 YFSETQ. The CDR3 is 18 residues long. The CDR3 region has the DNA TGCGCCAGCAGCTTAAGTCGCCTGGAGTCGAGCTCCTACAATGAGCAGTTCTTC. Its protein is CASSLSRLESSSYNEQFF.

The chain joins TRBV27 to TRBJ2-7; 15 positions agree with TRBD2. The germline CDR1 and CDR2 sequences are MNHEY and SMNVEV (reference sequence). The CDR3 spans 16 residues. V gave up 5 bases and J gave up 6 bases; unmatched junction bases: 8. The CDR3, as DNA: TGTGCCAGCAGTCCAGGGACTAGCGGGGGGCTTGGCGAGCAGTACTTC. Residues: CASSPGTSGGLGEQYF.

V and J are TRBV30 and TRBJ1-1, with D possibly matching TRBD1 (5 bases). The CDR3 is 11 amino acids. Germline loops: CDR1 GTSNPN, CDR2 SVGIG (reference sequence). Trimming removed 4 bases at V and 6 bases at J, with 9 bases between. The CDR3, as DNA: TGTGCCTGGACTGCGGGGGCTGAAGCTTTCTTT. It codes for CAWTAGAEAFF.

This rearrangement joins TRBV30 to TRBJ2-3; D remains unclear. The CDR3 sequence is 14 residues long. In germline, CDR1 is GTSNPN, CDR2 SVGIG (reference sequence). The V gene lost 0 bases and the J gene lost 6 bases, with 13 bases spanning the gap. This CDR3 reads CAWSVNRNADTQYF. The CDR3 DNA is TGTGCCTGGAGTGTAAACAGAAACGCGGATACGCAGTATTTT.